These 30 T cell receptor beta chains were sequenced from one sample in a study of regulatory T cells in long-lasting Graves disease. The time point was: newly diagnosed GD, antithyroid drugs for less than 3 months. Making the TCR library involved RNA that had been extracted from PBMCs. In building TCR beta libraries, iRepertoire HTBI primers were used together with Arm-PCR of CDR3 regions. TCRdb re-called the multiplex PCR reads through MiXCR, storing one row per CDR3 protein. The sample holds roughly 520,000 distinct CDR3 sequences, more than 10% seen once. The same specimen was also included in a second study, on T cells in Graves' hyperthyroidism and ophthalmopathy.

The starting material was peripheral blood mononuclear cells (PBMCs), obtained at new diagnosis, from a patient treated with antithyroid drugs. Receptors originate from a woman in her twenties or thirties with Graves disease.

This clonotype was observed at least ten times. The V gene is TRBV24-1, the J gene TRBJ1-5; the D is unclear. The V end was cut by 9 bases, the J end by 6 bases, with 17 bases between. CDR1 and CDR2 (germline): KGHDR, SFDVKD. The CDR3 length is 14 residues. The CDR3 DNA reads as TGTGCCACCCGCATGACTGTGGGTGGTCAGCCCCAGCATTTT. Its translation is CATRMTVGGQPQHF.

This clonotype was picked up many times. The chain is built from TRBV20-1 and TRBJ2-5, with TRBD2 matching 12 bases. The ends lost 4 bases at V and 5 bases at J; junction bases unmatched: 5. The CDR3 is 14 amino acids. Germline V CDR1 and CDR2: DFQATT, SNEGSKA (reference sequence). The CDR3 DNA is TGCAGTGCTAAGCTAGCGGGAGGGGGGGAGACCCAGTACTTC. Its protein product is CSAKLAGGGETQYF.

This clonotype was recorded at least ten times. The chain uses TRBV7-2 and TRBJ2-3; a weak D match, TRBD1 (5 bases). The V gene lost 11 bases and the J gene lost 0 bases, with 15 bases spanning the gap. CDR1 is SGHTA, CDR2 FQGNSA, per germline. This CDR3 is built from 14 residues. The CDR3 sequence is CASKQGSSTDTQYF. Written as DNA, the CDR3 is TGTGCCTCCAAGCAGGGTTCGAGCACAGATACGCAGTATTTT.

This clonotype was detected many times. The V call is TRBV30, the J call TRBJ2-7, with TRBD1 matching over 8 bases. From germline, CDR1 is GTSNPN and CDR2 SVGIG (reference sequence). This CDR3 contains 13 residues. V gave up 1 base and J gave up 3 bases; unmatched junction bases: 2. The CDR3 loop reads CAWSGGQGYEQYF. The CDR3, as DNA: TGTGCCTGGAGTGGAGGACAGGGCTACGAGCAGTACTTC.

The table lists this clonotype with many counts. CDR3 in amino acids: CASSRLGQGNTEAFF. The CDR3 nucleotides are TGTGCCAGCAGCAGACTGGGACAGGGAAACACTGAAGCTTTCTTT. The chain carries TRBV7-9 and TRBJ1-1, with 9 bases matching TRBD1. V was pared by 5 bases and J by 2 bases, with 6 bases of the junction left unmatched. CDR1 and CDR2 (germline): SEHNR, FQNEAQ (reference sequence). The CDR3 extends over 15 amino acids.

This clonotype was recorded at least ten times. This chain joins TRBV18 and TRBJ2-7, with a possible D match to TRBD2 (5 bases). This CDR3 has 12 residues. The V end was cut by 4 bases, the J end by 6 bases, with 10 bases between. CDR1 is KGHSH and CDR2 is LQKENI in the germline V gene. The CDR3 spells CASSRETGEQYF. CDR3 bases: TGTGCCAGCTCACGGGAGACGGGCGAGCAGTACTTC.

A few counts support this clonotype. The chain combines TRBV19 with TRBJ2-3; D is unclear. The CDR3 contains 11 residues. In germline, CDR1 is LNHDA, CDR2 SQIVND (reference sequence). V was cut by 4 bases and J by 7 bases, with 6 bases left in between. The CDR3 nucleotides are TGTGCCAGTAGTAAGGCCAATACGCAGTATTTT. Protein product: CASSKANTQYF.

Turning to this clonotype: It may be a read error: a sequence one base away is much more abundant. V gene TRBV2 combines with J gene TRBJ2-7, with 8 bases identical to TRBD1. This CDR3 spans 15 amino acids. CDR1 is SNHLY, CDR2 FYNNEI, per germline. The CDR3 here is CASSGVRTGFHEQHF. CDR3 sequence (DNA): TGTGCCAGCAGTGGTGTCCGGACAGGGTTTCACGAGCAGCACTTC. Complete variable domain (other parts from reference TRBV2 and TRBJ2-7): EPEVTQTPSHQVTQMGQEVILRCVPISNHLYFYWYRQILGQKVEFLVSFYNNEISEKSEIFDDQFSVERPDGSNFTLKIRSTKLEDSAMYFCASSGVRTGFHEQHFGPGTRLTVT.

The table lists this clonotype with a few counts. J is TRBJ2-1 and V is TRBV11-3; perhaps TRBD2 as D (6 bases). The CDR3 length is 14 residues. Per the germline V gene, CDR1 is SGHNT and CDR2 is YENEEA. The germline V and J ends were trimmed by 3 bases and 8 bases, with 14 bases remaining between them. The CDR3 sequence is CASSFTGGGYEQFF. DNA for the CDR3: TGTGCCAGCAGCTTCACCGGGGGAGGCTATGAGCAGTTCTTC. Looking up the rest from reference TRBV11-3 and TRBJ2-1 gives the full variable domain: EAGVVQSPRYKIIEKKQPVAFWCNPISGHNTLYWYLQNLGQGPELLIRYENEEAVDDSQLPKDRFSAERLKGVDSTLKIQPAELGDSAVYLCASSFTGGGYEQFFGPGTRLTVL.

This clonotype was counted a few times. A clone one base away is much larger, so this may be a read error. The V call is TRBV12-3 or TRBV12-4, the J call TRBJ2-1; D may be TRBD2 (5 bases). V lost 10 bases, J lost 8 bases, and 15 bases lay in between. The CDR3 covers 12 residues. The CDR3 DNA reads TGTGCCAACAGCCCCGAGAGGGATGAGCAGTTCTTC. It encodes CANSPERDEQFF.

This clonotype has at least ten counts. In nucleotides, the CDR3 is TGTGCCAGCAGCACAGGAGTATCCTATAATTCACCCCTCCACTTT. Its protein is CASSTGVSYNSPLHF. This sequence joins TRBV9 and TRBJ1-6, with a possible D match to TRBD1 (5 bases). The CDR3 has 15 amino acids. V was shortened by 4 bases and J by 1 base, with 9 bases between the two germline ends. The germline V gene encodes CDR1 SGDLS and CDR2 YYNGEE.

CDR3 loop: CASSRRGPGTQNSGNTIYF. The CDR3 region has the DNA TGTGCCAGTTCGCGCCGTGGACCCGGGACACAAAACTCTGGAAACACCATATATTTT. V and J are TRBV19 and TRBJ1-3; weak D call: TRBD1 (6 bases). This CDR3 region has 19 residues. The germline gives CDR1 LNHDA, CDR2 SQIVND (reference sequence). Trimming pared 8 bases from V and 0 bases from J, leaving 26 bases between.

The chain combines TRBV4-2 with TRBJ1-2; tentatively, D is TRBD1 (5 bases). The germline V and J ends were trimmed by 3 bases and 7 bases, with 12 bases remaining between them. Looked up from germline, CDR1 is LGHNA and CDR2 is YNFKEQ. The CDR3 has 13 residues. The CDR3, as DNA: TGTGCCAGCAGCCAGGCGAGGGACGCTGGCTACACCTTC. Its translation: CASSQARDAGYTF.

This clonotype was counted many times. The V gene is TRBV20-1, the J gene TRBJ1-1; D not resolved. Germline values: CDR1 DFQATT, CDR2 SNEGSKA (reference sequence). The V gene lost 5 bases and the J gene lost 7 bases, with 17 bases spanning the gap. There are 13 residues in the CDR3. The CDR3 nucleotides are TGCAGTGCTTCGATAGTTCGCATCAATGAAGCTTTCTTT. This gives the protein CSASIVRINEAFF.

This chain joins TRBV5-1 and TRBJ2-2, with 10 nucleotides matching TRBD1. Germline loops: CDR1 SGHRS, CDR2 YFSETQ. V was pared by 2 bases and J by 4 bases, with 5 bases of the junction left unmatched. The CDR3 sequence is 16 residues long. The CDR3 DNA reads as TGCGCCAGCAGCTTATCGCGGACAGGGGGCACCGGGGAGCTGTTTTTT. Amino acids: CASSLSRTGGTGELFF.

The sample holds many counts of this clonotype. The chain carries TRBV6-5 and TRBJ1-6, with D tentatively TRBD1 (5 bases). Germline-derived CDR1 and CDR2 are MNHEY and SVGAGI. The CDR3 runs 15 residues. V was pared by 4 bases and J by 10 bases, with 17 bases between. CDR3 region: CASSLSGTGSSPLHF. CDR3 in DNA: TGTGCCAGCAGTTTATCCGGGACCGGGTCGTCACCCCTCCACTTT.

The rearrangement joins TRBV7-9 to TRBJ2-1; 7 nucleotides match TRBD2. Germline V gives CDR1 SEHNR, CDR2 FQNEAQ (reference sequence). Unmatched junction bases numbered 6, after V lost 6 bases and J lost 10 bases. There are 12 residues in the CDR3. The CDR3 nucleotides are TGTGCCAGCAGGGGCCTACTAGCGGAGCAGTTCTTC. Its protein product is CASRGLLAEQFF. Full variable domain (rest looked up from reference TRBV7-9 and TRBJ2-1): DTGVSQNPRHKITKRGQNVTFRCDPISEHNRLYWYRQTLGQGPEFLTYFQNEAQLEKSRLLSDRFSAERPKGSFSTLEIQRTEQGDSAMYLCASRGLLAEQFFGPGTRLTVL.

This chain uses TRBV20-1 with TRBJ2-5; 9 bases line up with TRBD2. Germline-derived CDR1 and CDR2 are DFQATT and SNEGSKA (reference sequence). This CDR3 has 15 residues. The V and J ends lost 0 bases and 4 bases, in that order; junction bases with no gene match: 6. CDR3 DNA: TGCAGTGCTAGAGATCAAGCACTAGCGGGAGAGACCCAGTACTTC. This sequence encodes CSARDQALAGETQYF.

The sample holds one count of this clonotype. The rearrangement uses TRBV24-1 and TRBJ2-1; D remains ambiguous. Germline V gives CDR1 KGHDR, CDR2 SFDVKD. Trimming stripped 2 bases from V and 10 bases from J, with 14 bases between. This CDR3 is 14 amino acids long. The CDR3 reads CATSDSWPVGEQFF. CDR3 in DNA: TGTGCCACCAGTGATTCCTGGCCAGTCGGCGAGCAGTTCTTC.

This clonotype was counted ten times or more. The J gene is TRBJ1-6, the V gene TRBV10-3; 7 bases align to TRBD1. Germline-derived CDR1 and CDR2 are ENHRY and SYGVKD. V lost 10 bases, J lost 6 bases, and 15 bases stayed unmatched. The CDR3 is made up of 16 amino acids. The CDR3 bases are TGTGCCACCAAGTTGTCAGGGGGAGGAAGTAATTCACCCCTCCACTTT. Residues: CATKLSGGGSNSPLHF.

This clonotype has a count of ten or more. The chain recombines TRBV20-1 with TRBJ2-5, with 8 bases aligning to TRBD2. CDR1 is DFQATT and CDR2 is SNEGSKA in the germline V gene (reference sequence). The CDR3 is 14 residues long. J was trimmed by 4 bases and V by 3 bases; bases with no gene match: 7. The CDR3 region has the DNA TGCAGTGCTAGGGACGCGGGAGGCCCAGAGACCCAGTACTTC. Translating it yields CSARDAGGPETQYF.

This clonotype was counted a few times. The gene calls are TRBV13 and TRBJ2-1, with TRBD2 as a possible D gene (6 bases). The germline V gene has CDR1 PRHDT and CDR2 FYEKMQ (reference sequence). V was pared by 3 bases and J by 4 bases, with 13 bases between. CDR3 length: 15 amino acids. The CDR3 sequence: CASSLGRDDYNEQFF. CDR3 coding DNA: TGTGCCAGCAGCTTGGGGCGGGACGATTACAATGAGCAGTTCTTC. Together with reference TRBV13 and TRBJ2-1, the CDR3 gives the full variable domain: AAGVIQSPRHLIKEKRETATLKCYPIPRHDTVYWYQQGPGQDPQFLISFYEKMQSDKGSIPDRFSAQQFSDYHSELNMSSLELGDSALYFCASSLGRDDYNEQFFGPGTRLTVL.

This clonotype was seen repeatedly, ten times or more. The rearrangement joins TRBV29-1 to TRBJ2-1, with D unclear. V lost 4 bases and J 4 bases, leaving 11 bases between the germline ends. This CDR3 region has 13 residues. Per germline, CDR1 SQVTM and CDR2 ANQGSEA. In nucleotides, the CDR3 is TGCAGCGTTGTCCTAGGGAAATACAATGAGCAGTTCTTC. Protein: CSVVLGKYNEQFF.

As for this clonotype: One junction end disagrees with the germline gene, perhaps due to a read error. CDR3: CASSPEGNYGNTF. CDR3 bases: TGTGCCAGCAGCCCGGAGGGGAACTATGGCAACACCTTC. The chain carries TRBV7-9 and TRBJ1-2, with D possibly TRBD1 on 5 matching bases. The CDR3 consists of 13 residues. In germline, CDR1 is SEHNR, CDR2 FQNEAQ (reference sequence).

The chain employs TRBV9 and TRBJ2-1, with D unclear. The germline CDR1 and CDR2 sequences are SGDLS and YYNGEE. The V end was cut by 4 bases, the J end by 8 bases, with 16 bases between. The CDR3 spans 14 residues. The chain's CDR3 is CASSPPGPPHEQFF. The CDR3 nucleotides are TGTGCCAGCAGCCCCCCCGGGCCCCCGCATGAGCAGTTCTTC.

This clonotype was seen more than once but under ten times. The rearrangement links TRBV6-6 to TRBJ2-3; 9 bases map to TRBD2. The CDR3 has 17 amino acids. Germline CDR1 is MNHNY and CDR2 is SVGAGI (reference sequence). Trimming cost V 0 bases and J 8 bases; bases outside gene matches: 12. CDR3 region: CASSYSAGGPLAGTQYF. Here the CDR3 DNA reads TGTGCCAGCAGTTACTCGGCGGGAGGGCCCCTCGCGGGTACGCAGTATTTT.

This chain uses TRBV6-1 with TRBJ2-4, with 14 bases identical to TRBD2. This CDR3 has 17 amino acids. The germline V gene has CDR1 MNHNS and CDR2 SASEGT. The V and J ends lost 5 bases and 7 bases, in that order; junction bases with no gene match: 10. CDR3 residues: CASSTQHWTSGRNIQYF. CDR3 DNA sequence: TGTGCCAGCAGTACCCAACATTGGACTAGCGGGAGGAACATTCAGTACTTC.

The table lists this clonotype with many counts. V and J are TRBV7-9 and TRBJ2-5, with D unclear. V gave up 5 bases and J gave up 4 bases, with 20 bases separating them. CDR1 is SEHNR, CDR2 FQNEAQ, per germline (reference sequence). CDR3 size: 16 residues. As DNA, the CDR3 is TGTGCCAGCAGCCTGGCGCCCAAAGGGAAGACAGAGACCCAGTACTTC. It codes for CASSLAPKGKTETQYF. The whole variable domain, remainder taken from reference TRBV7-9 and TRBJ2-5, is DTGVSQNPRHKITKRGQNVTFRCDPISEHNRLYWYRQTLGQGPEFLTYFQNEAQLEKSRLLSDRFSAERPKGSFSTLEIQRTEQGDSAMYLCASSLAPKGKTETQYFGPGTRLLVL.

This clonotype has just a few counts. The chain combines TRBV28 with TRBJ2-5, with a tentative D call TRBD2 (6 bases). CDR3 size: 16 residues. The germline gives CDR1 MDHEN, CDR2 SYDVKM. Trimming removed 4 bases at V and 0 bases at J, with 15 bases between. The CDR3: CASSSPGLVNQETQYF. The DNA for the CDR3 is TGTGCCAGCAGTTCCCCGGGACTTGTTAACCAAGAGACCCAGTACTTC.

In its sample, this clonotype was seen a few times. The rearrangement joins TRBV18 to TRBJ1-4, with 10 bases aligning to TRBD1. With 3 bases clipped from V and 7 bases from J, the junction kept 2 bases outside the gene matches. Per germline, CDR1 KGHSH and CDR2 LQKENI. This CDR3 has 14 residues. The CDR3 coding sequence is TGTGCCAGCTCACCTGACAGGGGGCCTGAAAAACTGTTTTTT. It yields the protein CASSPDRGPEKLFF.